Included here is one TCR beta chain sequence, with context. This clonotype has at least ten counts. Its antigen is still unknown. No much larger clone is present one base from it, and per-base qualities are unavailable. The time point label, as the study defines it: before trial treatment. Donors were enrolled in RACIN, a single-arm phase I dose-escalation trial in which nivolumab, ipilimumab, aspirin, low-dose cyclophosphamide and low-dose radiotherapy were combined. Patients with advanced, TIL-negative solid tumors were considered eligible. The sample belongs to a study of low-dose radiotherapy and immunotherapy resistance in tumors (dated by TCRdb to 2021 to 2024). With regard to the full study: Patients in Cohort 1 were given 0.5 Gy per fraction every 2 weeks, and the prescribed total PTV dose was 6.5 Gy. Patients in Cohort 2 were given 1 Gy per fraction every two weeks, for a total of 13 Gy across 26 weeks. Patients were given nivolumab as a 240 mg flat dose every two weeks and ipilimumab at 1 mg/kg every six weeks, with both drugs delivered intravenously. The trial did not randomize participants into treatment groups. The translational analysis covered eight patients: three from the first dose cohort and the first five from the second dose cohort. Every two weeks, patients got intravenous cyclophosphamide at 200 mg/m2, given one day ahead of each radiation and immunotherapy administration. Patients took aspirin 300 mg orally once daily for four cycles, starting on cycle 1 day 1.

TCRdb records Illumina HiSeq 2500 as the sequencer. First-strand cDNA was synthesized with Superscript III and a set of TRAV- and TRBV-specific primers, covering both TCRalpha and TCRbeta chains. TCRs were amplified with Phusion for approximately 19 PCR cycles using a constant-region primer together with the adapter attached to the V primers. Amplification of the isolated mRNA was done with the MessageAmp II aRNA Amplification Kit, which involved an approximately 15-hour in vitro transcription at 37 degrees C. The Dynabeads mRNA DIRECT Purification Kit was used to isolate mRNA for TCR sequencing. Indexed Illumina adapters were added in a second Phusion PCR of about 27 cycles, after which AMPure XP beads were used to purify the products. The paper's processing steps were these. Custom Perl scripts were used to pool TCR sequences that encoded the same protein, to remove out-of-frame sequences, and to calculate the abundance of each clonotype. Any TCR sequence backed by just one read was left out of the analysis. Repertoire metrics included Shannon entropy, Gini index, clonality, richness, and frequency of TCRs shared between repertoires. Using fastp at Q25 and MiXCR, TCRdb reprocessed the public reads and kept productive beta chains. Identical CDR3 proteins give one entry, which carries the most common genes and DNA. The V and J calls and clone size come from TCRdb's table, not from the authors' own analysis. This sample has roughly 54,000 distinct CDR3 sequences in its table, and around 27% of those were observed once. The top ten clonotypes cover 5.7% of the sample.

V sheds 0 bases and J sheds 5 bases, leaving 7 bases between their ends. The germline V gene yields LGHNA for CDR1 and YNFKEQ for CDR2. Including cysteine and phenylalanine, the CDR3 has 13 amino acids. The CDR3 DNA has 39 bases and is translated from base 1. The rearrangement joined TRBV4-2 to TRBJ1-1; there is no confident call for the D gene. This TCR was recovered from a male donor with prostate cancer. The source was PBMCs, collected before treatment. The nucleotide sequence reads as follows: TGTGCCAGCAGCCAAGACACCCAGACTGAAGCTTTCTTT. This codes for CASSQDTQTEAFF.